The 23 T cell receptor beta chains reported below all come from one sample, sequenced in a study of blood T cell repertoires in COVID-19. Sequencing was performed with immunoSEQ multiplex PCR; in TCRdb, only in-frame clones are kept and a portion is missing. The sample has about 120,000 clones; about 83% are singletons. Sequenced: peripheral blood. The receptors derive from a woman aged 45 to 65 with acute or convalescent COVID-19.

The chain recombines TRBV24-1 with TRBJ2-2, with 8 bases matching TRBD2. This CDR3 has 16 amino acids. The trim removed 7 bases at V and 4 bases at J, leaving 10 bases unmatched. Germline values: CDR1 KGHDR, CDR2 SFDVKD. Here the CDR3 DNA reads TGTGCCACCAGGCCCCGGACTAGCCCTAGCACCGGGGAGCTGTTTTTT. Its translation is CATRPRTSPSTGELFF.

The chain recombines TRBV6-5 with TRBJ2-7; TRBD1 matches at 9 bases. The CDR3 covers 12 residues. CDR1 and CDR2 (germline): MNHEY, SVGAGI. Unmatched junction bases numbered 4, after V lost 6 bases and J lost 7 bases. Written as DNA, the CDR3 is TGTGCCAGCAGAGGGGACAGGGATGAGCAGTACTTC. Translating gives CASRGDRDEQYF.

The table lists this clone with a few counts. V usage is TRBV5-1 and J usage is TRBJ1-2, with 9 bases identical to TRBD1. J lost 4 bases, V lost 3 bases, and 7 bases had no gene match. The CDR3 totals 15 residues. From germline, CDR1 is SGHRS and CDR2 YFSETQ. The CDR3, as DNA: TGCGCCAGCAGCTCTGGGGGACAGGGTGGCTATGGCTACACCTTC. Its translation: CASSSGGQGGYGYTF.

The J gene is TRBJ1-1, the V gene TRBV7-8; tentative D call: TRBD1 (6 bases). This CDR3 has 16 amino acids. Germline V gene sequence: CDR1 SGHVS, CDR2 FQNEAQ. Trimming cost V 2 bases and J 0 bases, with 13 bases left between them. CDR3 sequence (DNA): TGTGCCAGCAGCTTACAGGGGTCCCCTATGAACACTGAAGCTTTCTTT. Translating gives CASSLQGSPMNTEAFF.

This chain links TRBV7-3 with TRBJ2-7, with D perhaps TRBD2 (6 bases). The CDR3 spans 14 residues. V was clipped by 2 bases and J by 0 bases, with 8 bases between them. The germline gives CDR1 SGHTA, CDR2 FQGTGA. CDR3 in amino acids: CASSLDGSSYEQYF. For the CDR3, the DNA is TGTGCCAGCAGCTTAGACGGGAGCTCCTACGAGCAGTACTTC.

The chain uses TRBV5-8 and TRBJ2-1; D is possibly TRBD1 (6 bases). Germline V CDR1 and CDR2: SGHTS, YDEGEE. V lost 4 bases to trimming and J lost 10 bases, with 18 bases between them. The CDR3 is 14 residues long. CDR3 DNA: TGTGCCAGCAGCCCGGGGACACCTCAATTGGAGCAGTTCTTC. Its protein is CASSPGTPQLEQFF.

The chain has TRBV27 and TRBJ1-3, with D tentatively TRBD1 (6 bases). This CDR3 comprises 13 residues. Germline loops: CDR1 MNHEY, CDR2 SMNVEV (reference sequence). V was pared by 3 bases and J by 4 bases, with 7 bases between. The CDR3 loop is CASSFDRGNTIYF. The CDR3, as DNA: TGTGCCAGCAGTTTTGACAGGGGAAACACCATATATTTT.

The chain links TRBV7-8 to TRBJ1-3; D remains ambiguous. This CDR3 has 13 residues. Trimming removed 5 bases from V and 1 base from J, with 6 bases in between. Germline-derived CDR1 and CDR2 are SGHVS and FQNEAQ. The CDR3 region has the DNA TGTGCCAGCAGCCGGTCGTCTGGAAACACCATATATTTT. This sequence encodes CASSRSSGNTIYF.

V gene TRBV4-3 combines with J gene TRBJ2-1, with TRBD2 matching over 9 bases. Germline V gene sequence: CDR1 LGHNA, CDR2 YSLEER. The V segment lost 0 bases and the J segment 4 bases; nucleotides outside the gene matches: 7. The CDR3 loop spans 17 amino acids. The chain's CDR3 is CASSQDEAGGPYNEQFF. The CDR3 DNA reads as TGCGCCAGCAGCCAAGATGAAGCGGGGGGACCTTACAATGAGCAGTTCTTC.

The chain combines TRBV29-1 with TRBJ2-5, with a tentative D call TRBD1 (6 bases). CDR3 size: 12 residues. V shed 6 bases and J shed 5 bases, with 13 bases lying between them. CDR1 and CDR2 from the germline V gene are SQVTM and ANQGSEA. This CDR3 is CSVTTGYETQYF. The CDR3 nucleotides read TGCAGCGTCACTACAGGGTACGAGACCCAGTACTTC.

V is TRBV4-2 and J is TRBJ2-3; 14 bases match TRBD2. The CDR3 consists of 16 residues. The germline CDR1 and CDR2 sequences are LGHNA and YNFKEQ. V shed 1 base and J 10 bases; nucleotides not matched to a gene: 7. DNA of the CDR3: TGTGCCAGCAGCCAAGGTGGAGGACTAGCGGGGGGTGCGCAGTATTTT. It is translated as CASSQGGGLAGGAQYF.

The count of this clone is one. CDR3 amino acids: CASEGRNYGYTF. CDR3 nucleotide sequence: TGTGCCAGCGAAGGGAGAAACTATGGCTACACCTTC. The genes are TRBV7-2 and TRBJ1-2; the D is unclear. V lost 8 bases, J lost 2 bases, and 9 bases lay in between. CDR1 and CDR2 from the germline V gene are SGHTA and FQGNSA. The CDR3 runs to 12 residues.

This clone showed up just once. This sequence joins TRBV5-1 and TRBJ2-1, with 7 bases matching TRBD2. The germline V gene has CDR1 SGHRS and CDR2 YFSETQ. CDR3 size: 15 residues. Trimming cost V 4 bases and J 1 base; bases outside gene matches: 5. The CDR3 DNA reads TGCGCCAGCAGCCCCGGGGGGTCGTCCTACAATGAGCAGTTCTTC. Its translation: CASSPGGSSYNEQFF.

V usage is TRBV6-2 or TRBV6-3 and J usage is TRBJ1-5; 8 bases map to TRBD1. Germline V gene data show CDR1 as MNHEY and CDR2 as SVGEGT. J was trimmed by 0 bases and V by 2 bases; bases with no gene match: 9. CDR3 size: 18 residues. CDR3 in DNA: TGTGCCAGCAGTTACGTGACAGGGGAACCTTATAGCAATCAGCCCCAGCATTTT. It codes for CASSYVTGEPYSNQPQHF.

The V call is TRBV5-5, the J call TRBJ1-1; D is uncertain. Germline CDR1 SGHKS, CDR2 YYEKEE (reference sequence). The CDR3 is made up of 13 amino acids. Between the trimmed V and J ends, which lost 0 bases and 8 bases, there was a span of 11 bases. The CDR3 DNA follows: TGTGCCAGCAGCTTGGTCTTGTCCAGGGAAGCTTTCTTT. Its translation is CASSLVLSREAFF.

The CDR3 here is CASSSFGGGGQINFGKLFF. CDR3 in DNA: TGTGCCAGCAGTAGTTTCGGGGGCGGGGGTCAGATCAACTTTGGAAAACTGTTTTTT. V usage is TRBV5-5 and J usage is TRBJ1-4; D might be TRBD1 (6 bases). The CDR3 is made up of 19 amino acids. CDR1 is SGHKS and CDR2 is YYEKEE in the germline V gene (reference sequence). The V end was cut by 5 bases, the J end by 10 bases, with 33 bases between.

V is TRBV5-4 and J is TRBJ2-2, with TRBD2 matching over 10 bases. The CDR3 is 17 amino acids. Per germline, CDR1 SGHNT and CDR2 YYREEE (reference sequence). V shed 4 bases, J shed 5 bases, and the junction held 11 bases outside the gene matches. CDR3 amino acids: CASSPIAGGARTGELFF. The CDR3 coding sequence is TGTGCCAGCAGCCCGATAGCGGGAGGTGCTCGGACCGGGGAGCTGTTTTTT. Combining the CDR3 with reference TRBV5-4 and TRBJ2-2 gives the whole variable domain ETGVTQSPTHLIKTRGQQVTLRCSSQSGHNTVSWYQQALGQGPQFIFQYYREEENGRGNFPPRFSGLQFPNYSSELNVNALELDDSALYLCASSPIAGGARTGELFFGEGSRLTVL.

CDR3 DNA sequence: TGTGCCTGGAGTGTGATGACAGTTAATGAAAAACTGTTTTTT. It translates to CAWSVMTVNEKLFF. The rearrangement links TRBV30 to TRBJ1-4; tentative D call: TRBD1 (5 bases). This CDR3 is 14 amino acids long. Germline CDR1 is GTSNPN and CDR2 is SVGIG (reference sequence). V was pared by 0 bases and J by 4 bases, with 9 bases between.

V is TRBV2 and J is TRBJ1-1; perhaps TRBD1 as D (5 bases). Germline V gene lookup returns CDR1 SNHLY and CDR2 FYNNEI. CDR3 length: 13 amino acids. The germline V and J ends were trimmed by 10 bases and 3 bases, with 15 bases remaining between them. CDR3 region: CATSVGRDTEAFF. CDR3 DNA sequence: TGTGCCACCAGCGTTGGCAGGGACACTGAAGCTTTCTTT.

The J gene is TRBJ2-3, the V gene TRBV4-1; 8 bases are a match to TRBD2. The CDR3 is made up of 15 amino acids. Germline V gives CDR1 MGHRA, CDR2 YSYEKL. V shed 1 base and J 4 bases; nucleotides not matched to a gene: 4. The CDR3 DNA follows: TGCGCCAGCAGCCAAGCTCTAGCGGGCCCAGATACGCAGTATTTT. This encodes CASSQALAGPDTQYF.

The chain is built from TRBV10-3 and TRBJ2-3; possibly TRBD2 for D (6 bases). V was cut by 1 base and J by 6 bases, with 11 bases left in between. Germline values: CDR1 ENHRY, CDR2 SYGVKD. The CDR3 sequence is 14 residues long. Here the CDR3 DNA reads TGTGCCATCAGTGAGTTAGTAGCGGAGGATACGCAGTATTTT. Amino acids: CAISELVAEDTQYF.

The rearrangement uses TRBV10-1 and TRBJ2-3, with a tentative D call TRBD2 (5 bases). V dropped 5 bases and J dropped 1 base, with 13 bases sitting between them. This CDR3 region has 15 residues. Per germline, CDR1 WNHNN and CDR2 SYGVQD (reference sequence). The CDR3 loop reads CASSPGGTGTDTQYF. For the CDR3, the DNA is TGCGCCAGCAGTCCTGGAGGAACTGGCACAGATACGCAGTATTTT.

This chain joins TRBV19 and TRBJ2-7, with 13 bases aligning to TRBD2. In germline, CDR1 is LNHDA, CDR2 SQIVND (reference sequence). V lost 5 bases and J lost 6; bases outside the gene matches: 7. The CDR3 is made up of 15 amino acids. The CDR3 sequence is CASSPGLAGEIEQYF. For the CDR3, the DNA is TGTGCCAGTAGTCCTGGACTAGCGGGAGAGATCGAGCAGTACTTC. Based on the CDR3 plus reference TRBV19 and TRBJ2-7, the full variable domain is DGGITQSPKYLFRKEGQNVTLSCEQNLNHDAMYWYRQDPGQGLRLIYYSQIVNDFQKGDIAEGYSVSREKKESFPLTVTSAQKNPTAFYLCASSPGLAGEIEQYFGPGTRLTVT.